This passage covers 27 T cell receptor beta chains from one sample sequenced in a study of T cell responses to AZD1222 COVID-19 vaccine. Sequencing was performed with immunoSEQ multiplex PCR; in TCRdb, only in-frame clones are kept and a portion is missing. The data contain approximately 150,000 clones, just over 90% of them singletons. The source material was peripheral blood, sampled on day 0 of AZD1222 vaccination. These receptors were collected from an adult in good health.

J is TRBJ1-5 and V is TRBV6-1, with 8 bases identical to TRBD1. The junction had 7 bases not matched to a gene; V was cut back by 0 bases and J by 3 bases. The germline V gene encodes CDR1 MNHNS and CDR2 SASEGT. The CDR3 totals 17 residues. CDR3 residues: CASSEAQGAPFNQPQHF. CDR3 DNA: TGTGCCAGCAGTGAAGCGCAGGGGGCCCCTTTCAATCAGCCCCAGCATTTT.

V gene TRBV5-1 combines with J gene TRBJ2-3; D remains ambiguous. CDR1 SGHRS and CDR2 YFSETQ come from the germline V gene. The V end was cut by 0 bases, the J end by 5 bases, with 10 bases between. The CDR3 covers 14 residues. The CDR3 bases are TGCGCCAGCAGCTTGGCCCAGAGTCAAGATACGCAGTATTTT. This sequence encodes CASSLAQSQDTQYF.

The chain couples TRBV5-8 to TRBJ2-7, with 10 bases fitting TRBD1. V was clipped by 4 bases and J by 2 bases; unmatched bases: 9. The V gene's germline CDR1 is SGHTS and CDR2 YDEGEE. The length of the CDR3 is 16 residues. CDR3 nucleotide sequence: TGTGCCAGCAGCCCCCGTGCCGGACAGGGGGCCTACGAGCAGTACTTC. It translates to CASSPRAGQGAYEQYF.

The chain has TRBV5-6 and TRBJ2-3, with a weak D call TRBD1 (5 bases). Germline CDR1 and CDR2: SGHDT and YYEEEE. The CDR3 runs to 15 residues. The V gene lost 3 bases and the J gene lost 1 base, with 12 bases spanning the gap. CDR3 nucleotide sequence: TGTGCCAGCAGCTCGGTGACAGTTCGCACAGATACGCAGTATTTT. Translating gives CASSSVTVRTDTQYF.

The rearrangement links TRBV6-5 to TRBJ2-1, with D uncertain. Germline-derived CDR1 and CDR2 are MNHEY and SVGAGI. CDR3 length: 12 residues. V lost 4 bases and J 8 bases, leaving 9 bases between the germline ends. The CDR3 nucleotides are TGTGCCAGCAGTTTCCGACTGGATGAGCAGTTCTTC. Translated, it gives CASSFRLDEQFF.

The CDR3 bases are TGCAGTGCTAGTTCCAACGGGGACGAGCAGTACTTC. Protein sequence: CSASSNGDEQYF. The V call is TRBV20-1, the J call TRBJ2-7, with TRBD2 as a possible D gene (5 bases). The germline gives CDR1 DFQATT, CDR2 SNEGSKA (reference sequence). Trimming took off 3 bases at V and 5 bases at J, with 11 bases between the two ends. The length of the CDR3 is 12 residues.

This clone appeared once. The chain links TRBV5-4 to TRBJ2-3; either TRBD1 or TRBD2 may supply D (5 bases each). This CDR3 has 13 residues. Germline CDR1 SGHNT, CDR2 YYREEE (reference sequence). Trimming pared 4 bases from V and 5 bases from J, leaving 11 bases between. CDR3 amino acids: CASSPGTQDTQYF. DNA of the CDR3: TGTGCCAGCAGCCCCGGGACCCAAGATACGCAGTATTTT.

The J gene is TRBJ2-4, the V gene TRBV5-4; 9 positions match TRBD1. The germline V gene encodes CDR1 SGHNT and CDR2 YYREEE (reference sequence). Trimming cost V 0 bases and J 8 bases; bases outside gene matches: 9. The CDR3 loop spans 16 amino acids. The DNA of the CDR3 is TGTGCCAGCAGCTTGGGGGGGACAGGGACTTGGGACATTCAGTACTTC. Protein: CASSLGGTGTWDIQYF.

The V call is TRBV9, the J call TRBJ2-1; unclear D gene. Trimming took 0 bases from V and 0 from J, leaving 7 bases between them. This CDR3 comprises 15 residues. CDR1 SGDLS and CDR2 YYNGEE come from the germline V gene. CDR3 nucleotides: TGTGCCAGCAGCGTAGGTTCTGACTCCTACAATGAGCAGTTCTTC. It translates to CASSVGSDSYNEQFF. Drawing the rest from reference TRBV9 and TRBJ2-1, the complete variable domain is DSGVTQTPKHLITATGQRVTLRCSPRSGDLSVYWYQQSLDQGLQFLIQYYNGEERAKGNILERFSAQQFPDLHSELNLSSLELGDSALYFCASSVGSDSYNEQFFGPGTRLTVL.

The V gene is TRBV3-1 (or the pseudogene TRBV3-2), the J gene TRBJ1-6; 7 bases align to TRBD1. The V gene's germline CDR1 is LGHDT and CDR2 YNNKEL (reference sequence). CDR3 length: 15 residues. The V gene end was trimmed by 2 bases and the J gene end by 7 bases; junction bases not matched to a gene: 5. The DNA for the CDR3 is TGTGCCAGCAGCCAAACCCAGGGGGGAAATTCACCCCTCCACTTT. As protein: CASSQTQGGNSPLHF.

V gene TRBV11-2 combines with J gene TRBJ1-2; 10 positions agree with TRBD1. The CDR3 has 16 amino acids. Trimming cost V 4 bases and J 4 bases; bases outside gene matches: 9. Germline lookup yields CDR1 SGHAT and CDR2 FQNNGV. The CDR3, as DNA: TGTGCCAGCAGCTCTCAGGGACAGGGGACTATCTATGGCTACACCTTC. Its protein is CASSSQGQGTIYGYTF.

The chain has TRBV5-5 and TRBJ1-1; possible D gene TRBD1, 6 bases. The CDR3 is 15 amino acids. Trimming pared 4 bases from V and 0 bases from J, leaving 13 bases between. Germline-derived CDR1 and CDR2 are SGHKS and YYEKEE (reference sequence). CDR3 residues: CASSGTGSVNTEAFF. The CDR3 coding sequence is TGTGCCAGCAGCGGTACAGGGTCAGTGAACACTGAAGCTTTCTTT.

The CDR3 DNA sequence: TGCAGTGCTAGTATTGGGGCATTGGATTCACCCCTCCACTTT. Translation: CSASIGALDSPLHF. The chain combines TRBV20-1 with TRBJ1-6, with a weak D call TRBD1 (5 bases). Germline V gene data show CDR1 as DFQATT and CDR2 as SNEGSKA (reference sequence). The ends were cut back, 3 bases at V and 8 bases at J, with 14 bases in the middle. CDR3 size: 14 residues.

This clone has a single count. The V call is TRBV27, the J call TRBJ1-2; D is possibly TRBD1 (6 bases). Germline CDR1 is MNHEY and CDR2 is SMNVEV (reference sequence). This CDR3 has 14 residues. V shed 4 bases and J shed 3 bases, with 12 bases lying between them. This CDR3 is CASSWSEGDYGYTF. The CDR3 region has the DNA TGTGCCAGCAGTTGGAGCGAGGGGGACTATGGCTACACCTTC.

This sequence joins TRBV6-5 and TRBJ1-1, with D hard to call. Germline CDR1 reads MNHEY; CDR2 reads SVGAGI. V was shortened by 2 bases and J by 3 bases, with 13 bases between the two germline ends. The CDR3 contains 15 residues. The CDR3, as DNA: TGTGCCAGCAGTTACCTCGGCATGTTGGACACTGAAGCTTTCTTT. It yields the protein CASSYLGMLDTEAFF.

CDR3 bases: TGCGCCAGCAGCAGGGACGGAGGCCTAATGAACACTGAAGCTTTCTTT. Translation gives CASSRDGGLMNTEAFF. The chain uses TRBV5-1 and TRBJ1-1; TRBD1 might be the D (5 bases). CDR3 length: 16 residues. V gave up 4 bases and J gave up 0 bases, with 16 bases separating them. Germline-derived CDR1 and CDR2 are SGHRS and YFSETQ. The whole variable domain, filled in from reference TRBV5-1 and TRBJ1-1, reads KAGVTQTPRYLIKTRGQQVTLSCSPISGHRSVSWYQQTPGQGLQFLFEYFSETQRNKGNFPGRFSGRQFSNSRSEMNVSTLELGDSALYLCASSRDGGLMNTEAFFGQGTRLTVV.

The gene calls are TRBV5-5 and TRBJ1-1; D is perhaps TRBD1 (5 bases). Germline V lookup: CDR1 SGHKS, CDR2 YYEKEE (reference sequence). V shed 4 bases and J shed 5 bases, with 15 bases lying between them. This CDR3 region has 14 residues. The CDR3: CASSPGGSGTEAFF. CDR3 DNA sequence: TGTGCCAGCAGCCCCGGGGGGTCGGGGACTGAAGCTTTCTTT.

The chain uses TRBV27 and TRBJ2-1; D is perhaps TRBD2 (6 bases). Germline CDR1 reads MNHEY; CDR2 reads SMNVEV (reference sequence). The CDR3 runs 16 residues. Deletions cut 4 bases from V and 1 base from J, with 14 bases between. CDR3 sequence: CASSSLLARSYNEQFF. The CDR3 DNA is TGTGCCAGCAGTTCTTTACTAGCAAGGTCCTACAATGAGCAGTTCTTC.

The chain couples TRBV19 to TRBJ1-4, with unresolved D. Germline CDR1 reads LNHDA; CDR2 reads SQIVND (reference sequence). V was cut by 7 bases and J by 7 bases, with 7 bases left in between. The CDR3 length is 11 residues. Here the CDR3 reads CASIRVEKLFF. DNA for the CDR3: TGTGCCAGTATCCGGGTTGAAAAACTGTTTTTT.

The genes are TRBV2 and TRBJ1-1, with a tentative D call TRBD1 (6 bases). The CDR3 is 14 residues long. V was pared by 7 bases and J by 5 bases, with 17 bases between. The V gene's germline CDR1 is SNHLY and CDR2 FYNNEI. The CDR3 sequence: CASTSARGGTEAFF. As DNA, the CDR3 is TGTGCCAGCACCTCGGCCAGGGGCGGTACTGAAGCTTTCTTT.

The sample holds one count of this clone. The chain is built from TRBV9 and TRBJ2-3, with TRBD2 identical over 11 bases. The CDR3 is made up of 19 amino acids. V trimming: 4 bases; J trimming: 3 bases; junction bases outside the gene matches: 16. Germline CDR1 reads SGDLS; CDR2 reads YYNGEE. As DNA, the CDR3 is TGTGCCAGCAGCCCTGAGGTCCTAGCGGGGGGCTGGGGGACAGATACGCAGTATTTT. Amino acids: CASSPEVLAGGWGTDTQYF.

CDR3 sequence reads: CASSLSSYEQYF. DNA for the CDR3: TGTGCCAGCAGCTTATCCTCCTACGAGCAGTACTTC. The chain uses TRBV7-9 and TRBJ2-7; no reliable D call. In germline, CDR1 is SEHNR, CDR2 FQNEAQ (reference sequence). CDR3 length: 12 amino acids. Trimming cost V 2 bases and J 0 bases, with 2 bases left between them.

This chain uses TRBV5-6 with TRBJ2-2, with D possibly matching TRBD2 (6 bases). CDR1 is SGHDT, CDR2 YYEEEE, per germline. V dropped 5 bases and J dropped 12 bases, with 29 bases sitting between them. There are 17 residues in the CDR3. CDR3 bases: TGTGCCAGCAGTTATGGAGGGTCGTTGTTTCCTTCTACGCAGCTGTTTTTT. Protein product: CASSYGGSLFPSTQLFF. Full variable domain (rest looked up from reference TRBV5-6 and TRBJ2-2): DAGVTQSPTHLIKTRGQQVTLRCSPKSGHDTVSWYQQALGQGPQFIFQYYEEEERQRGNFPDRFSGHQFPNYSSELNVNALLLGDSALYLCASSYGGSLFPSTQLFFGEGSRLTVL.

V gene TRBV11-2 combines with J gene TRBJ1-2; 10 bases are shared with TRBD1. The CDR3 runs 14 residues. With V trimmed by 4 bases and J by 4 bases, 3 bases remained unmatched. Per the germline V gene, CDR1 is SGHAT and CDR2 is FQNNGV. The DNA for the CDR3 is TGTGCCAGCAGCTCGACAGGGGGCGTCTATGGCTACACCTTC. This codes for CASSSTGGVYGYTF.

The rearrangement uses TRBV6-5 and TRBJ1-4, with 8 positions matching TRBD1. V dropped 6 bases and J dropped 5; count of bases not matched to a gene: 2. The CDR3 contains 13 residues. The germline CDR1 and CDR2 sequences are MNHEY and SVGAGI. CDR3 region: CASSWDRNEKLFF. In DNA form, the CDR3 reads TGTGCCAGCAGCTGGGACAGGAATGAAAAACTGTTTTTT.

V is TRBV10-3 and J is TRBJ2-3; 8 bases match TRBD2. The length of the CDR3 is 14 residues. V trimming: 8 bases; J trimming: 1 base; junction bases outside the gene matches: 5. Germline CDR1 is ENHRY and CDR2 is SYGVKD. The CDR3 protein is CAIQGLEGTDTQYF. CDR3 nucleotide sequence: TGTGCCATCCAGGGACTAGAGGGCACAGATACGCAGTATTTT.

The chain recombines TRBV12-3 or TRBV12-4 with TRBJ2-5, with a weak D call TRBD2 (7 bases). The CDR3 spans 13 residues. The V gene lost 8 bases and the J gene lost 9 bases, with 19 bases spanning the gap. The CDR3 spells CASRTAGPEAQYF. For the CDR3, the DNA is TGTGCCAGCCGGACAGCGGGACCCGAGGCCCAGTACTTC.